This is a list of T cell receptor beta chains from one sample in a study of OX40 agonist ivuxolimab in advanced cancers. The protocol was immunoSEQ multiplex PCR, while the TCRdb copy is restricted to in-frame clones and leaves out a portion. The table shows around 150,000 clones, with 90% occurring only once. The material sequenced was CD4+ or CD8+ T cells sorted from blood, taken in a trial of the OX40 agonist ivuxolimab. Receptors originate from an adult with an advanced solid tumor such as melanoma, head and neck, liver or kidney cancer. Each CDR3 is given with its conserved first and last residue. The D gene is left open where the match is weak. Clone size is stated in some rows and not others, as once, few, many or a class when expanded.

TRBV5-1	TRBD2	TRBJ2-1	-	TGCGCCAGCAGCTGGGCGGGAGATCCAAATGAGCAGTTCTTC	CASSWAGDPNEQFF
TRBV19	TRBD1	TRBJ1-1	-	TGTGCCAGTAGTATCGGGACAGGGCATAACACTGAAGCTTTCTTT	CASSIGTGHNTEAFF
TRBV6-5	-	TRBJ1-3	-	TGTGCCAGCAGTTACTCCGGGGACCGATCTGGAAACACCATATATTTT	CASSYSGDRSGNTIYF
TRBV5-4	-	TRBJ1-6	-	TGTGCCAGCAGCTTGGCCGAAGGCTATTCACCCCTCCACTTT	CASSLAEGYSPLHF
TRBV5-1	TRBD1	TRBJ2-1	-	TGCGCCAGCAGCAAGGGACAGACTTACAATGAGCAGTTCTTC	CASSKGQTYNEQFF
TRBV6-5	-	TRBJ2-7	-	TGTGCCAGCAGCCGGGCACAGACACCCTCCTACGAGCAGTACTTC	CASSRAQTPSYEQYF
TRBV5-1	TRBD2	TRBJ2-1	-	TGCGCCAGCAGCTTGGAAGCGGGAGGGCCGAGTGAGCAGTTCTTC	CASSLEAGGPSEQFF
TRBV6-5	-	TRBJ2-7	-	TGTGCCAGCAGTCCCCGGAGATACGAGCAGTACTTC	CASSPRRYEQYF
TRBV7-9	TRBD1	TRBJ1-2	-	TGTGCCAGCAGCTTACCGACAGGGATGGTGGGCTACACCTTC	CASSLPTGMVGYTF
TRBV19	-	TRBJ2-3	-	TGTGCCAGTAGCCTAGCGCACCTAGAGGTAGATACGCAGTATTTT	CASSLAHLEVDTQYF
TRBV11-3	-	TRBJ1-4	-	TGTGCCAGCAGCTTAGGCCAGCTTGCAACTAATGAAAAACTGTTTTTT	CASSLGQLATNEKLFF
TRBV7-2	TRBD1	TRBJ2-1	-	TGTGCCAGCAGCGGTAACATACCGGGACAGGGGGCGTCTGGTGAGCAGTTCTTC	CASSGNIPGQGASGEQFF
TRBV2	TRBD1	TRBJ2-6	-	TGTGCCAGCAGTTCTCAGGGGGCGGGTGGGGCCAACGTCCTGACTTTC	CASSSQGAGGANVLTF
TRBV7-2	-	TRBJ2-7	-	TGTGCCAGCAGCTTACCCTCAGCCTTATCCTACGAGCAGTACTTC	CASSLPSALSYEQYF
TRBV9	TRBD2	TRBJ2-3	-	TGTGCCAGCAGCGTAGGCCTAGCGGGGGGTAGCACAGATACGCAGTATTTT	CASSVGLAGGSTDTQYF
TRBV7-2	TRBD2	TRBJ2-1	-	TGTGCCAGCAGCTTCCTAGCGGGAGTACACAATGAGCAGTTCTTC	CASSFLAGVHNEQFF
TRBV19	TRBD2	TRBJ2-1	once	TGTGCCAGTAGTACACAACTAGCGGGAGGTTACAATGAGCAGTTCTTC	CASSTQLAGGYNEQFF
TRBV19	-	TRBJ2-1	few	TGTGCCAGTAGACGTTCAGGGCTCCCCAGAGGCAATGAGCAGTTCTTC	CASRRSGLPRGNEQFF
TRBV7-2	-	TRBJ2-3	once	TGTGCCAGCAGCTTAGAAGCGACCCTCGGGACAGATACGCAGTATTTT	CASSLEATLGTDTQYF
TRBV18	-	TRBJ2-4	once	TGTGCCAGCTCACCACCGTCGGTAGCCAAAAACATTCAGTACTTC	CASSPPSVAKNIQYF
TRBV15	-	TRBJ2-7	-	TGTGCCACCAGCAGTCCCCCGGACTTCTCCTACGAGCAGTACTTC	CATSSPPDFSYEQYF
TRBV4-1	-	TRBJ2-1	-	TGCGCCAGCAGCCAAGATGCCCCCGGGTCCTACCCCTGGGATGAGCAGTTCTTC	CASSQDAPGSYPWDEQFF
TRBV6-6	-	TRBJ2-3	once	TGTGCCAGCAGTTGGGACATCACAGATACGCAGTATTTT	CASSWDITDTQYF
TRBV27	-	TRBJ1-1	-	TGTGCCAGCAGTTTACGCTGGGATCGGAACACTGAAGCTTTCTTT	CASSLRWDRNTEAFF
TRBV10-3	-	TRBJ2-3	-	TGTGCCATCAAGCCGACATCTAGCACAGATACGCAGTATTTT	CAIKPTSSTDTQYF
TRBV11-3	-	TRBJ1-1	-	TGTGCCAGCAGCCTCCTTACGGGGTGGTACACTGAAGCTTTCTTT	CASSLLTGWYTEAFF
TRBV19	TRBD1	TRBJ2-1	-	TGTGCCAGTAGTACCAGGGACAGGGGGAATGAGCAGTTCTTC	CASSTRDRGNEQFF
TRBV5-4	TRBD2	TRBJ2-5	-	TGTGCCAGCAGCTTCCCCGGGAGGGGGGAGACCCAGTACTTC	CASSFPGRGETQYF
TRBV30	-	TRBJ2-1	once	TGTGCCTGGAGTGAACGGGATGAGCAGTTCTTC	CAWSERDEQFF
TRBV4-2	TRBD1	TRBJ1-2	-	TGTGCCAGCAGCCAAGATCAGGGGACAGGGTTTAGGTATGGCTACACCTTC	CASSQDQGTGFRYGYTF
TRBV28	-	TRBJ2-1	-	TGTGCCAGCAGCATAGGGGGGGGGTCCTCCTCCTACAATGAGCAGTTCTTC	CASSIGGGSSSYNEQFF
TRBV5-4	TRBD2	TRBJ2-7	-	TGTGCCAGCAGCTTGTTTGGGACTAGCGGGACCGCCGAGCAGTACTTC	CASSLFGTSGTAEQYF
TRBV27	TRBD1	TRBJ2-7	once	TGTGCCAGCAACCTCGGACAGGGGGCCTCCTACGAGCAGTACTTC	CASNLGQGASYEQYF
TRBV6-4	TRBD2	TRBJ2-2	-	TGTGCCAGCAGTGACAATGCGGGAGGGGGCACCGGGGAGCTGTTTTTT	CASSDNAGGGTGELFF
TRBV6-1	TRBD2	TRBJ2-7	-	TGTGCCAGCAGTGGGGGACTAGCGGTCTACGAGCAGTACTTC	CASSGGLAVYEQYF
TRBV7-3	-	TRBJ2-7	-	TGTGCCAGCAGCTTACCCGCCCAGGGTTCCGAGCAGTACTTC	CASSLPAQGSEQYF
TRBV19	TRBD1	TRBJ1-4	-	TGTGCCAGTAGTACAACCTCCGGGACAGGGGTTTTATTGTTTTTT	CASSTTSGTGVLLFF